The subject of this entry is one T cell receptor (beta chain). Its antigen is as yet unknown. The method was immunoSEQ multiplex PCR; TCRdb's version includes in-frame clones alone and lacks a portion of them. Found here are approximately 300,000 clones, 86% of them singletons; the top ten hold around 0.84%. J gave up 0 bases and V 5 bases, and 7 bases lay outside the gene matches. Germline CDR1 SEHNR, CDR2 FQNEAQ (reference sequence). There are 16 residues in the CDR3. The data are from a study of cytomegalovirus exposure and HLA in healthy donors. The study, taken as a whole, reports: The study flagged 150 to 200 TCR beta chains as cytomegalovirus-associated.

The rearrangement joins TRBV7-9 to TRBJ2-3, with 8 bases that match TRBD2. This TCR was sampled from a woman aged 18 to 35 in good health and CMV-seronegative. Sequenced input: PBMCs. The CDR3 spells CASSPGGEGSTDTQYF. In DNA, the CDR3 is TGTGCCAGCAGCCCGGGGGGGGAGGGAAGCACAGATACGCAGTATTTT.